This TCR beta chain comes out of a study of HIV-infected patients and healthy controls. All unsorted peripheral T cells were captured because whole blood was used without fractionation. This clonotype appeared many times. Germline CDR1 reads SGDLS; CDR2 reads YYNGEE. The ends lost 3 bases at V and 10 bases at J; junction bases unmatched: 5. This CDR3 is 15 amino acids long. cDNA was made from approximately 500 ng RNA using alpha and beta constant primers. Alpha and beta chain libraries were made separately by chain-specific third strand synthesis with multiplexing indices. From the 5' RACE reads, TCRdb called clonotypes with MiXCR, one entry per CDR3 protein. The table lists 9,500 to 15,000 distinct CDR3 sequences, about a tenth of them singletons.

V gene TRBV9 combines with J gene TRBJ2-1, with TRBD2 matching over 15 bases. The specimen comprised blood, sampled before antiretroviral therapy. The receptor comes from an adult with HIV infection. The donor label of this sample is uncertain. The CDR3 loop is CASSAEGLAGGEQFF. CDR3 nucleotides: TGTGCCAGCAGCGCGGAGGGACTAGCGGGAGGCGAGCAGTTCTTC.